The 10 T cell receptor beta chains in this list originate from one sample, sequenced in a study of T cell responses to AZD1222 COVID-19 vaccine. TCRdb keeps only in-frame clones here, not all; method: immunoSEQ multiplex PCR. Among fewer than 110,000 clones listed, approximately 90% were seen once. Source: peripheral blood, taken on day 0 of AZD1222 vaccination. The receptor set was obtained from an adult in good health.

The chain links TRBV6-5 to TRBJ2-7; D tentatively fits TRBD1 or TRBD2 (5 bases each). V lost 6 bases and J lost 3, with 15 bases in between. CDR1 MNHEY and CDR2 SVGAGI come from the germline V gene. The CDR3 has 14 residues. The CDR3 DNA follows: TGTGCCAGCAGCCTTGGGACGGCAAGCTACGAGCAGTACTTC. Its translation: CASSLGTASYEQYF.

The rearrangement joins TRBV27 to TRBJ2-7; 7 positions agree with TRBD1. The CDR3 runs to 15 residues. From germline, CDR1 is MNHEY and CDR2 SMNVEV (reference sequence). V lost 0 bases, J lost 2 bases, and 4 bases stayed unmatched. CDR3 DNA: TGTGCCAGCAGTTTATCATGGGACAGTACCTACGAGCAGTACTTC. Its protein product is CASSLSWDSTYEQYF.

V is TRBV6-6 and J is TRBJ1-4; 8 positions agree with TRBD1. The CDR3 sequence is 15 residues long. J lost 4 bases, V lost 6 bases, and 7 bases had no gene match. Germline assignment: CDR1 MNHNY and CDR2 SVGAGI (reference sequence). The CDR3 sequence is CASSHRGDLNEKLFF. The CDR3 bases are TGTGCCAGCAGCCACAGGGGGGATCTTAATGAAAAACTGTTTTTT.

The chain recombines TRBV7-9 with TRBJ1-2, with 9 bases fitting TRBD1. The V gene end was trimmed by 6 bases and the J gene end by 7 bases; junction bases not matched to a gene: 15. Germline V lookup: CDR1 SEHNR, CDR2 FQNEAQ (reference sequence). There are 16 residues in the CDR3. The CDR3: CASSPGTGRLFGGYTF. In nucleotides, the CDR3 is TGTGCCAGCAGTCCCGGGACAGGGAGGCTGTTTGGTGGCTACACCTTC. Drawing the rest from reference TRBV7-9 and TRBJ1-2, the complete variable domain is DTGVSQNPRHKITKRGQNVTFRCDPISEHNRLYWYRQTLGQGPEFLTYFQNEAQLEKSRLLSDRFSAERPKGSFSTLEIQRTEQGDSAMYLCASSPGTGRLFGGYTFGSGTRLTVV.

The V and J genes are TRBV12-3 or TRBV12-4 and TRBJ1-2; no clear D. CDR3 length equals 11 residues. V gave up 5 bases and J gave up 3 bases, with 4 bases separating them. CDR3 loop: CASSQYYGYTF. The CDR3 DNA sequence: TGTGCCAGCAGTCAGTACTATGGCTACACCTTC.

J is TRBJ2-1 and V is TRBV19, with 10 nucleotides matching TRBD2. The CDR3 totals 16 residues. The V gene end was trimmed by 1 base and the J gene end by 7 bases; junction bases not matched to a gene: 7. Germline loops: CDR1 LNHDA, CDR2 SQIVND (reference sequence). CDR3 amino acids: CASSIGSSGGRNEQFF. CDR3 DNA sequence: TGTGCCAGTAGTATAGGATCTAGCGGGGGCCGGAATGAGCAGTTCTTC.

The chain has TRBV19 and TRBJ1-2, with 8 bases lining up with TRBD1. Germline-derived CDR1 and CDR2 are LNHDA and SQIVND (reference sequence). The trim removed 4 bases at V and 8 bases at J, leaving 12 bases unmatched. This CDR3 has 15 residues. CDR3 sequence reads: CASSTRDRRDGGYTF. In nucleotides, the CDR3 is TGTGCCAGTAGTACCCGGGACAGGAGGGATGGAGGCTACACCTTC.

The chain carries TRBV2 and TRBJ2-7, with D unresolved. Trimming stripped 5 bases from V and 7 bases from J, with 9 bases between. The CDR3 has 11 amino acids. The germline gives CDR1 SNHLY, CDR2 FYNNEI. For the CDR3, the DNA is TGTGCCAGCAGTTATGTGGGTGAGCAGTACTTC. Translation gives CASSYVGEQYF. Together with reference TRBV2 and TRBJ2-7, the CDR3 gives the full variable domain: EPEVTQTPSHQVTQMGQEVILRCVPISNHLYFYWYRQILGQKVEFLVSFYNNEISEKSEIFDDQFSVERPDGSNFTLKIRSTKLEDSAMYFCASSYVGEQYFGPGTRLTVT.

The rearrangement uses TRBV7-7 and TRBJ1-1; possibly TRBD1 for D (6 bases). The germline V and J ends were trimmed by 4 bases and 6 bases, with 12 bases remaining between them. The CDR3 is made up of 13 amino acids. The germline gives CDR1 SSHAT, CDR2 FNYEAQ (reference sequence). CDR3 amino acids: CASSSQGGAEAFF. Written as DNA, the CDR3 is TGTGCCAGCAGCTCACAGGGTGGGGCTGAAGCTTTCTTT.

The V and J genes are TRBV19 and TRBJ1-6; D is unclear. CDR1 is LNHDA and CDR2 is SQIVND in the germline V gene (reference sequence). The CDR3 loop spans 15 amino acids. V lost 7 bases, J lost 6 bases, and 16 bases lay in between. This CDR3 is CASKVGGTGNSPLHF. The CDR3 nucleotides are TGTGCCAGTAAAGTCGGCGGCACGGGTAATTCACCCCTCCACTTT.